This T cell receptor beta chain stems from a study of OX40 agonist ivuxolimab in advanced cancers. Whole-study context: Dose-escalation subjects each had hepatocellular carcinoma, melanoma, renal cell or head and neck cancer.

This clone was detected ten times or more. Sequencing used immunoSEQ multiplex PCR; TCRdb keeps in-frame clones, though not all of them. The sample lists fewer than 90,000 clones, approximately 81% occurring once. Germline lookup yields CDR1 SGHVS and CDR2 FQNEAQ. V trimming: 1 base; J trimming: 8 bases; junction bases outside the gene matches: 0. CDR3 length: 12 residues. This receptor was obtained from an adult with an advanced solid tumor such as melanoma, head and neck, liver or kidney cancer. The source material was CD4+ or CD8+ T cells sorted from blood, sampled in a trial of the OX40 agonist ivuxolimab. The chain carries TRBV7-8 and TRBJ1-2; 8 bases fit TRBD1. The CDR3 bases are TGTGCCAGCAGCTTAGGGGACAGGGGCTACACCTTC. It is translated as CASSLGDRGYTF. Supplemented by reference TRBV7-8 and TRBJ1-2, the full variable domain reads GAGVSQSPRYKVAKRGQDVALRCDPISGHVSLFWYQQALGQGPEFLTYFQNEAQLDKSGLPSDRFFAERPEGSVSTLKIQRTQQEDSAVYLCASSLGDRGYTFGSGTRLTVV.